Only a few counts were recorded for the clone carrying this T cell receptor beta chain. Its antigen is still unknown. The data stem from a study of T cells in Graves' hyperthyroidism and ophthalmopathy. General observations from the study: Among clonotypes expanded in thyroid above 0.001, most were also found in blood.

Germline V gene lookup returns CDR1 SGHKS and CDR2 YYEKEE (reference sequence). V gave up 4 bases and J gave up 3 bases, with 14 bases separating them. This CDR3 comprises 14 residues. From RNA transcripts, TCR beta CDR3 regions were amplified. Initially, a first-round RT-PCR of the TCR CDR3 employed the HTBI primer set. A single record per CDR3 protein comes from TCRdb applying MiXCR to the multiplex PCR reads. This table has approximately 560,000 distinct CDR3 sequences, roughly 14% appearing once. Stable Graves' hyperthyroidism denoted no ophthalmopathy progression over 18 months. Together with thyroid ultrasound, orbital computed tomography, serum thyroxine and TRAb, clinical symptoms were used for diagnoses.

V usage is TRBV5-5 and J usage is TRBJ2-7, with a possible D match to TRBD2 (6 bases). Sequenced sample: blood. The TCR sequence derives from a woman aged 25-40 years with Graves' hyperthyroidism. CDR3 amino acids: CASSNRDFYYEQYF. CDR3 nucleotides: TGTGCCAGCAGCAACCGGGACTTTTACTACGAGCAGTACTTC.